The sequence of this T cell receptor (beta chain) was determined in a study of regulatory T cells in long-lasting Graves disease. TCR beta libraries were built with iRepertoire HTBI primers and Arm-PCR of CDR3 regions. One entry per CDR3 protein, called by TCRdb with MiXCR from the multiplex PCR reads. The repertoire includes 700,000 or so distinct CDR3 sequences, around 32% of them detected once, and 40% to 50% sits in the top ten. The V segment lost 0 bases and the J segment 3 bases; nucleotides outside the gene matches: 6. This CDR3 spans 17 amino acids. Per the germline V gene, CDR1 is MNHEY and CDR2 is SVGEGT. The time point denotes: persistent/refractory GD, antithyroid drugs over 5 years with positive TRAb. PBMC-extracted RNA yielded the TCR library.

The gene calls are TRBV6-2 or TRBV6-3 and TRBJ2-7, with 12 bases fitting TRBD2. This sequence originates from a female donor with Graves disease. This specimen consisted of peripheral blood mononuclear cells (PBMCs), obtained when the disease was refractory, from a patient treated with antithyroid drugs. This chain's CDR3 is CASSYSRPTSGGYEQYF. The CDR3 DNA sequence: TGTGCCAGCAGTTACTCGAGACCGACTAGCGGGGGCTACGAGCAGTACTTC.